This TCR beta chain is drawn from a study of graft-versus-host responses after intestinal transplantation. Study-level results: The marrow of recipients harbored GvH clones, and ileum or blood showed some of them first. Early post-transplant falls in HvG clones accompanied the peak levels of circulating GvH clones. High graft-versus-host to host-versus-graft clonal ratios were seen in allografts of patients with graft-donor T cell macrochimerism.

Germline V gene sequence: CDR1 SGHKS, CDR2 YYEKEE (reference sequence). The V end was cut by 4 bases, the J end by 5 bases, with 10 bases between. The CDR3 is 13 residues long. TCRdb's table, derived via immunoSEQ multiplex PCR, lists solely in-frame clones and lacks some. This table has tens of thousands of clones, 92% appearing once. As regards this clone: Its specificity is unknown.

The receptor comes from a human donor who received an intestinal transplant. The rearrangement links TRBV5-5 to TRBJ1-5; D remains ambiguous. The starting material was unstimulated CD4+ T cells sorted from spleen or lymph node cells, obtained before intestinal transplant. The chain's CDR3 is CASSQERYQPQHF. The CDR3 DNA reads as TGTGCCAGCAGCCAGGAGAGGTATCAGCCCCAGCATTTT.